The present entry profiles one T cell receptor (beta chain) with its context. The data are from a study of Ad26.COV2.S vaccination and SARS-CoV-2 variants. Trimming removed 3 bases from V and 3 bases from J, with 11 bases in between. This CDR3 region has 15 residues. Germline V gene lookup returns CDR1 KGHSH and CDR2 LQKENI. The assay was immunoSEQ multiplex PCR, and TCRdb's table has in-frame clones only and misses some. Among hundreds of thousands of clones listed, about 90% were seen once. The treatment was: roughly 18 received Ad26.COV2.S at low or high dose, single or two shots; a few received placebo; per-sample allocation not given. It was on day 63 after the first vaccine or placebo injection that samples were taken.

The sequencing used peripheral blood, collected in a trial of Ad26.COV2.S vaccine versus placebo. This sequence joins TRBV18 and TRBJ2-2; D gene unclear. The clonotype was recovered from a person between 18 and 60 years old who received the Ad26.COV2.S COVID-19 vaccine or a placebo. The CDR3 sequence is CASSPLPGDTGELFF. Written as DNA, the CDR3 is TGTGCCAGCTCACCCCTTCCCGGTGACACCGGGGAGCTGTTTTTT.